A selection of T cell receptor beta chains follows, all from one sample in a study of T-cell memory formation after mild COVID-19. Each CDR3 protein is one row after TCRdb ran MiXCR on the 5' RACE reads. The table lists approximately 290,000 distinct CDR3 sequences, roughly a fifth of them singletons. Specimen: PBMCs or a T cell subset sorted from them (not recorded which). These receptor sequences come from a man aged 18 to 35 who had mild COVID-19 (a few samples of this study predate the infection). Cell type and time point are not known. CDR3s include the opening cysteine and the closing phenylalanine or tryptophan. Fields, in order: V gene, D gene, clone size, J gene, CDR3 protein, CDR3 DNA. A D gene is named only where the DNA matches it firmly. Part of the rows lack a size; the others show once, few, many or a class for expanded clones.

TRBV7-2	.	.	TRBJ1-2	CASSLGDSMSYGYTF	TGTGCCAGCAGCTTAGGGGACTCCATGAGCTATGGCTACACCTTC
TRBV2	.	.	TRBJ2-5	CASSEERASMVETQYF	TGTGCCAGCAGTGAAGAGAGGGCTAGCATGGTGGAGACCCAGTACTTC
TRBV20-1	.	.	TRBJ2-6	CSASSGHSSSGANVLTF	TGCAGTGCTAGTTCGGGACATTCGTCCTCTGGGGCCAACGTCCTGACTTTC
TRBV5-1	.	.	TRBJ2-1	CASSPTSGANEQFF	TGCGCCAGCAGCCCCACGTCGGGGGCCAATGAGCAGTTCTTC
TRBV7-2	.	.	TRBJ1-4	CASSSWVNEKLFF	TGTGCCAGCAGCTCCTGGGTAAATGAAAAACTGTTTTTT
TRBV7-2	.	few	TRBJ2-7	CASSFDRQYEQYF	TGTGCCAGCAGCTTCGACAGACAATACGAGCAGTACTTC
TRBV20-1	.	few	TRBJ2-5	CSARGPVSKETQYF	TGCAGTGCCAGGGGCCCGGTCTCGAAGGAGACCCAGTACTTC
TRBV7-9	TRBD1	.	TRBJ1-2	CASSTNRGGYTF	TGTGCCAGCAGCACCAACAGGGGTGGCTACACCTTC
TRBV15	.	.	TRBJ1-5	CATSRESGLQPQHF	TGTGCCACCAGCAGAGAATCGGGGCTTCAGCCCCAGCATTTT
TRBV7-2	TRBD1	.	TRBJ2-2	CASSLVGQVAGELFF	TGTGCCAGCAGCTTAGTAGGACAGGTGGCCGGGGAGCTGTTTTTT
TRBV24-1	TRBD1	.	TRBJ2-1	CATSDKKGRGTYNEQFF	TGTGCCACCAGTGACAAGAAGGGCAGGGGGACCTACAATGAGCAGTTCTTC
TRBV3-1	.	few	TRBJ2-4	CASSQANPDKNIQYF	TGTGCCAGCAGCCAAGCGAACCCGGACAAAAACATTCAGTACTTC
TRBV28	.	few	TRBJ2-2	CASISQGTASNTGELFF	TGTGCCAGCATATCCCAAGGCACAGCCTCGAACACCGGGGAGCTGTTTTTT
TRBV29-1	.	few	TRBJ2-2	CSVGVYDTGELFF	TGCAGCGTTGGAGTCTATGACACCGGGGAGCTGTTTTTT
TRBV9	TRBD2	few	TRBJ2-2	CASSVGGTQAGELFF	TGTGCCAGCAGCGTCGGGGGGACTCAAGCCGGGGAGCTGTTTTTT
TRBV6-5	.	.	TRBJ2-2	CASTQHRAGELFF	TGTGCCAGCACCCAGCACCGGGCCGGGGAGCTGTTTTTT
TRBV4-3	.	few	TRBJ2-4	CASSQGSSILAKNIQYF	TGCGCCAGCAGCCAAGGATCCTCGATTCTAGCCAAAAACATTCAGTACTTC
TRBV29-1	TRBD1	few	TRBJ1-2	CSVEQDRGYGYTF	TGCAGCGTTGAACAGGACAGGGGCTATGGCTACACCTTC
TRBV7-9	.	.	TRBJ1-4	CASSPVQAWTNEKLFF	TGTGCCAGCAGCCCCGTCCAGGCTTGGACTAATGAAAAACTGTTTTTT
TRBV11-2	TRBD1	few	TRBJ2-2	CASSFVTGGFGELFF	TGTGCCAGCAGCTTTGTAACAGGGGGCTTCGGGGAGCTGTTTTTT
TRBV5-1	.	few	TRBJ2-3	CASSPREADTQYF	TGCGCCAGCAGCCCCAGGGAGGCAGATACGCAGTATTTT
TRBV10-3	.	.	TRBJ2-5	CAIIHDRPNRTQYF	TGTGCCATCATTCACGACAGGCCAAACCGGACCCAGTACTTC
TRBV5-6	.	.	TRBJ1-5	CASSPAPGQPQHF	TGTGCCAGCAGCCCGGCCCCGGGGCAGCCCCAGCATTTT
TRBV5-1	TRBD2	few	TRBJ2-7	CASSPGTSAYEQYF	TGCGCCAGCAGCCCCGGGACTAGCGCCTACGAGCAGTACTTC
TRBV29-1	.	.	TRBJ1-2	CSGGYGYTF	TGCAGCGGGGGCTATGGCTACACCTTC
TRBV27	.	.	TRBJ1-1	CASSPSRRDKNTEAFF	TGTGCCAGCAGCCCCTCCCGCCGGGACAAGAACACTGAAGCTTTCTTT
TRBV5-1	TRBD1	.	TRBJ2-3	CASSVRQGGSFSTDTQYF	TGCGCCAGCAGCGTAAGACAGGGGGGTTCCTTTAGCACAGATACGCAGTATTTT
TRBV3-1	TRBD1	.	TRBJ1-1	CASSQFGTGRPEAFF	TGTGCCAGCAGCCAATTCGGGACAGGAAGGCCTGAAGCTTTCTTT
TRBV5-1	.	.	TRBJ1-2	CASSLDPANYGYTF	TGCGCCAGCAGCTTGGACCCCGCCAACTATGGCTACACCTTC
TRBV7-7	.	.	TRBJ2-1	CASSPIGDSYNEQFF	TGTGCTAGCAGCCCCATTGGGGACTCCTACAATGAGCAGTTCTTC
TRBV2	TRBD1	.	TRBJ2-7	CASSEQGESYEQYF	TGTGCCAGCAGTGAACAGGGGGAGTCCTACGAGCAGTACTTC
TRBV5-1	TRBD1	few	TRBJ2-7	CASSLPGTGTDEQYF	TGCGCCAGCAGCTTGCCCGGGACAGGGACCGACGAGCAGTACTTC
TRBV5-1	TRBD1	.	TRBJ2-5	CASSVLQGAMETQYF	TGCGCCAGCAGTGTATTACAGGGGGCGATGGAGACCCAGTACTTC
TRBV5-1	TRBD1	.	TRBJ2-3	CASSWNGDSTDTQYF	TGCGCCAGCAGCTGGAACGGGGACAGTACAGATACGCAGTATTTT
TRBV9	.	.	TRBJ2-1	CASSVEGQLNNEQFF	TGTGCCAGCAGCGTAGAGGGACAACTGAACAATGAGCAGTTCTTC
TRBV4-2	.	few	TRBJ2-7	CASSQGADTYEQYF	TGTGCCAGCAGCCAAGGGGCGGACACCTACGAGCAGTACTTC
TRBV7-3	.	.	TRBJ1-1	CASSLGLGGEAFF	TGTGCCAGCAGCTTGGGATTGGGGGGCGAGGCTTTCTTT
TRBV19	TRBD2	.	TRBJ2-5	CASSMVAGQETQYF	TGTGCCAGTAGTATGGTAGCGGGGCAAGAGACCCAGTACTTC
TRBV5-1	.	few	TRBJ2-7	CASSLEWGLFSYEQYF	TGCGCCAGCAGCTTGGAATGGGGGCTCTTTTCCTACGAGCAGTACTTC
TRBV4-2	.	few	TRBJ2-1	CASSQEPGALDEQFF	TGTGCCAGCAGCCAAGAACCAGGAGCGCTCGATGAGCAGTTCTTC
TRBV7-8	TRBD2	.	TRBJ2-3	CASSPTWATRGGRGTDTQYF	TGTGCCAGCAGCCCTACGTGGGCTACGCGGGGGGGCCGGGGCACAGATACGCAGTATTTT
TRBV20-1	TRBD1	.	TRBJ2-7	CSASYRDRYEQYF	TGCAGTGCTAGCTACCGGGACAGGTACGAGCAGTACTTC
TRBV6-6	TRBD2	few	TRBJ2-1	CASSYSGLAPYNEQFF	TGTGCCAGCAGTTACTCTGGACTAGCGCCGTACAATGAGCAGTTCTTC
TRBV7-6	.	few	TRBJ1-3	CASSLGLKGAGNTIYF	TGTGCCAGCAGCTTAGGTCTCAAGGGGGCTGGAAACACCATATATTTT
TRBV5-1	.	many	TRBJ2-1	CASSLGGDNEQFF	TGTGCCAGCAGCTTAGGCGGAGACAATGAGCAGTTCTTC
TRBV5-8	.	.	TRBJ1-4	CASSLGDPIGKLFF	TGTGCCAGCAGCTTGGGGGATCCAATCGGAAAACTGTTTTTT
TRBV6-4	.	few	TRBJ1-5	CASSGEAGNQPQHF	TGTGCCAGCAGCGGGGAAGCAGGCAATCAGCCCCAGCATTTT
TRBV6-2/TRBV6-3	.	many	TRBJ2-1	CASSYGDNEQFF	TGTGCCAGCAGTTACGGGGACAATGAGCAGTTCTTC
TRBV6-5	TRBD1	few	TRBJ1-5	CASRRDRYSQPQHF	TGTGCCAGCAGGCGGGACAGATACAGTCAGCCCCAGCATTTT
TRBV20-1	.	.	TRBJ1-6	CSARFDQSSYNSPLHF	TGCAGTGCTAGATTCGATCAGAGCTCCTATAATTCACCCCTCCACTTT